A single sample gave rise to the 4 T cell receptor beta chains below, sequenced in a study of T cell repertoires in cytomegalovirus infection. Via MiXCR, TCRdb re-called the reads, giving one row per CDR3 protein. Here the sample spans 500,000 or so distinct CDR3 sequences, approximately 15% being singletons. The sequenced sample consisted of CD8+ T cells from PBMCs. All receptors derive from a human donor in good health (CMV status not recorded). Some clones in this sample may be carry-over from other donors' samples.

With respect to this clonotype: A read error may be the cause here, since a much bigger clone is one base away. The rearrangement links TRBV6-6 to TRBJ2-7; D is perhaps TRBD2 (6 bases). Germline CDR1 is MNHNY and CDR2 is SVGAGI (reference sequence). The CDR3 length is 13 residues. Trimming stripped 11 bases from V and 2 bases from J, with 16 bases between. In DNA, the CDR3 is TGTGCCCCCCGAGGGACTCATGCCTACGAGCAGTACTTC. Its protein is CAPRGTHAYEQYF.

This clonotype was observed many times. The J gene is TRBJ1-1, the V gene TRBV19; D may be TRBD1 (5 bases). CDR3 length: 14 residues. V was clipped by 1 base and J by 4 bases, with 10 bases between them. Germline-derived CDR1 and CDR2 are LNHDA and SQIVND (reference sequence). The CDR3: CASSIVGLATEAFF. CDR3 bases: TGTGCCAGTAGTATAGTGGGGCTGGCCACTGAAGCTTTCTTT.

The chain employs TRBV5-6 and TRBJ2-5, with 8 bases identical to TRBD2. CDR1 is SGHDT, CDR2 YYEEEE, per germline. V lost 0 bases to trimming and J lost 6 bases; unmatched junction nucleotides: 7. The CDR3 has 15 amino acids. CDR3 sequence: CASSLAIAGWKTQYF. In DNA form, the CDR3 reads TGTGCCAGCAGCTTGGCCATAGCGGGGTGGAAGACCCAGTACTTC.

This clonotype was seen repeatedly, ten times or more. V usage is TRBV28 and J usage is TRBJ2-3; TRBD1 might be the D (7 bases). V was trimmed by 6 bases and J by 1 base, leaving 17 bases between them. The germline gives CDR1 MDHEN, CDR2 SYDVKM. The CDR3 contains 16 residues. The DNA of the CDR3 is TGTGCCAGCAGGCCGAGACTCAGGGGGGGCACAGATACGCAGTATTTT. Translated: CASRPRLRGGTDTQYF.